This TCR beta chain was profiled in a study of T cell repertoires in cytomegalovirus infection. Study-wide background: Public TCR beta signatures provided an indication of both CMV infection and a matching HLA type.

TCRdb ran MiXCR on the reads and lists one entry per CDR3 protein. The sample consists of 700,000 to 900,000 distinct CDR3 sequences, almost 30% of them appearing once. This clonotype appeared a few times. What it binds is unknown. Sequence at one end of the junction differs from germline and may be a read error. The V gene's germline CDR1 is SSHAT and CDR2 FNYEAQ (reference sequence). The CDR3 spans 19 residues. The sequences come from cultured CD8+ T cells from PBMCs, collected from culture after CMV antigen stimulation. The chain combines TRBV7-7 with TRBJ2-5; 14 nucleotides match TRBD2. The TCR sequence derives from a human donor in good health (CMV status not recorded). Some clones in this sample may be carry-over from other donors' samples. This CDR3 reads CASSPKGLAGAILHETQYF. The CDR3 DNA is TGTGCTAGCAGCCCAAAGGGACTAGCGGGGGCAATCCTACACGAGACCCAGTACTTC. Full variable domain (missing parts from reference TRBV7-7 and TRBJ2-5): GAGVSQSPRYKVTKRGQDVTLRCDPISSHATLYWYQQALGQGPEFLTYFNYEAQPDKSGLPSDRFSAERPEGSISTLTIQRTEQRDSAMYRCASSPKGLAGAILHETQYFGPGTRLLVL.